These 30 T cell receptor beta chains were sequenced from one sample in a study of CD8+CD57+ T cells in acquired aplastic anemia. Genomic DNA acted as the template from which TCR beta VDJ combination and CDR3 sequence profiling were carried out. Each CDR3 protein is one row after TCRdb ran MiXCR on the reads. The profile covers roughly 250,000 distinct CDR3 sequences, with approximately 45% appearing a single time and over 7.5% taken by the ten largest. By flow cytometry, patients selected for sequencing had shown an expansion of CD8+CD57+ cells. The sequencing sample was made of sorted CD4+, CD8+, or CD8+CD57+ T cells (not recorded which) from PBMCs. Receptors were obtained from a human donor with aplastic anemia.

A word on this clonotype: Since a much larger clone is just one base distant, this may be a read error. The chain joins TRBV4-2 to TRBJ2-1; D is possibly TRBD1 (5 bases). Germline CDR1 reads LGHNA; CDR2 reads YNFKEQ. The CDR3 loop spans 17 amino acids. CDR3 protein: CVSSQGQTVPNWNEQFF. CDR3 nucleotides: TGTGTCAGCAGCCAAGGCCAGACAGTCCCCAATTGGAATGAGCAGTTCTTC.

This clonotype was observed at least ten times. The chain links TRBV6-6 to TRBJ2-3, with D perhaps TRBD2 (5 bases). CDR1 is MNHNY, CDR2 SVGAGI, per germline (reference sequence). Trimming cost V 7 bases and J 4 bases, with 15 bases left between them. The CDR3 length is 14 residues. Written as DNA, the CDR3 is TGTGCCAGCACTCCCGCACCGCGGGCAGATACGCAGTATTTT. Translation: CASTPAPRADTQYF.

This chain connects TRBV7-6 to TRBJ1-2, with D maybe TRBD1 (5 bases). The CDR3 consists of 14 residues. Trimming cost V 1 base and J 6 bases, with 12 bases left between them. The V gene's germline CDR1 is SGHVS and CDR2 FNYEAQ. This chain's CDR3 is CASSLDRGLDGYTF. The CDR3 region has the DNA TGTGCCAGCAGCTTAGATAGGGGCCTGGATGGCTACACCTTC.

This clonotype was seen a handful of times. V gene TRBV6-5 combines with J gene TRBJ1-3; 7 positions match TRBD1. CDR1 MNHEY and CDR2 SVGAGI come from the germline V gene. V trimming: 5 bases; J trimming: 0 bases; junction bases outside the gene matches: 7. The CDR3 runs 16 residues. The DNA of the CDR3 is TGTGCCAGCAGTCCAATAGGGGGCATCTCTGGAAACACCATATATTTT. Translation gives CASSPIGGISGNTIYF.

Note on this clonotype: This may come from a read error, since a much larger clone is one base off. J is TRBJ1-4 and V is TRBV7-8, with 9 bases that match TRBD1. Per the germline V gene, CDR1 is SGHVS and CDR2 is FQNEAQ. The length of the CDR3 is 17 residues. The CDR3 coding sequence is TGTGCCGGCAGCTTAGAAAACAGGGGGCGGACCAATGAAAAACTGTTTTTT. This gives the protein CAGSLENRGRTNEKLFF. Together with reference TRBV7-8 and TRBJ1-4, the CDR3 gives the full variable domain: GAGVSQSPRYKVAKRGQDVALRCDPISGHVSLFWYQQALGQGPEFLTYFQNEAQLDKSGLPSDRFFAERPEGSVSTLKIQRTQQEDSAVYLCAGSLENRGRTNEKLFFGSGTQLSVL.

This clonotype was counted ten times or more. The V gene is TRBV6-1, the J gene TRBJ1-1, with D maybe TRBD1 (6 bases). CDR1 and CDR2 (germline): MNHNS, SASEGT. The CDR3 sequence is 12 residues long. V was pared by 1 base and J by 11 bases, with 11 bases between. In DNA form, the CDR3 reads TGTGCCAGCAGTGAAGGGGGGCTTGGCGCTTTCTTT. This gives the protein CASSEGGLGAFF.

In this sample, this clonotype turned up many times. The V call is TRBV6-1, the J call TRBJ2-3; the D is unclear. The length of the CDR3 is 14 residues. The germline V and J ends were trimmed by 3 bases and 4 bases, with 11 bases remaining between them. CDR1 is MNHNS, CDR2 SASEGT, per germline. The CDR3: CASSDGRDPDTQYF. DNA for the CDR3: TGTGCCAGCAGTGATGGACGTGATCCAGATACGCAGTATTTT.

This clonotype was recorded at least ten times. CDR3 bases: TGTGCCAGCAGCTTGGGGGGCGAAGCTTTCTTT. It is translated as CASSLGGEAFF. This chain links TRBV7-8 with TRBJ1-1, with a possible D match to TRBD1 (6 bases). The CDR3 runs 11 residues. V lost 3 bases to trimming and J lost 8 bases, with 7 bases between them. Germline CDR1 and CDR2: SGHVS and FQNEAQ. The full variable domain, rest sourced from reference TRBV7-8 and TRBJ1-1, is GAGVSQSPRYKVAKRGQDVALRCDPISGHVSLFWYQQALGQGPEFLTYFQNEAQLDKSGLPSDRFFAERPEGSVSTLKIQRTQQEDSAVYLCASSLGGEAFFGQGTRLTVV.

J is TRBJ1-2 and V is TRBV14, with TRBD1 as a possible D gene (5 bases). Deletions cut 0 bases from V and 5 bases from J, with 13 bases between. This CDR3 comprises 15 residues. The germline gives CDR1 SGHDN, CDR2 FVKESK. CDR3 in DNA: TGTGCCAGCAGCCAAGAGTTAGGTGGGGGTTATGGCTACACCTTC. Amino acids: CASSQELGGGYGYTF. The whole variable domain, filled in from reference TRBV14 and TRBJ1-2, reads EAGVTQFPSHSVIEKGQTVTLRCDPISGHDNLYWYRRVMGKEIKFLLHFVKESKQDESGMPNNRFLAERTGGTYSTLKVQPAELEDSGVYFCASSQELGGGYGYTFGSGTRLTVV.

V and J are TRBV19 and TRBJ2-7; D is possibly TRBD1 (6 bases). The germline V and J ends were trimmed by 6 bases and 2 bases, with 17 bases remaining between them. Germline V gives CDR1 LNHDA, CDR2 SQIVND (reference sequence). This CDR3 spans 15 amino acids. The CDR3 reads CASSNPGTSTYEQYF. In DNA, the CDR3 is TGTGCCAGTAGCAACCCCGGGACATCAACCTACGAGCAGTACTTC. Combining the CDR3 with reference TRBV19 and TRBJ2-7 gives the whole variable domain DGGITQSPKYLFRKEGQNVTLSCEQNLNHDAMYWYRQDPGQGLRLIYYSQIVNDFQKGDIAEGYSVSREKKESFPLTVTSAQKNPTAFYLCASSNPGTSTYEQYFGPGTRLTVT.

With respect to this clonotype: A read error may be the cause here, since a much bigger clone is one base away. The rearrangement uses TRBV7-3 and TRBJ1-1; TRBD1 agrees at 8 bases. Per the germline V gene, CDR1 is SGHTA and CDR2 is FQGTGA. With 3 bases clipped from V and 4 bases from J, the junction kept 7 bases outside the gene matches. The CDR3 sequence is 15 residues long. CDR3 sequence reads: CASSFSGGAGTEAFF. The CDR3 DNA reads as TGTGCCAGCAGCTTCTCAGGGGGCGCGGGCACTGAAGCTTTCTTT.

As regards this clonotype: Mismatch with germline at one junction end may stem from a read error. The V gene is TRBV6-9, the J gene TRBJ2-7; D is undetermined. Looked up from germline, CDR1 is MNHGY and CDR2 is SVAAGI. The CDR3 consists of 14 residues. CDR3 sequence reads: CASSQVGSSYEQCF. The CDR3 DNA reads as TGTGCCAGCAGCCAAGTGGGCTCCTCCTACGAGCAGTGCTTC.

This clonotype was picked up a small number of times. The chain carries TRBV20-1 and TRBJ1-1; TRBD1 matches 8 bases. This CDR3 is built from 13 residues. Germline trimming cut 2 bases from V and 5 bases from J; bases unmatched to any gene: 4. Germline V gene lookup returns CDR1 DFQATT and CDR2 SNEGSKA (reference sequence). The DNA for the CDR3 is TGCAGTGCTAGACAGGGGGCTGGGACTGAAGCTTTCTTT. It yields the protein CSARQGAGTEAFF.

The chain is built from TRBV28 and TRBJ2-7; D is perhaps TRBD1 (5 bases). Germline CDR1 is MDHEN and CDR2 is SYDVKM. The germline V and J ends were trimmed by 3 bases and 4 bases, with 10 bases remaining between them. The CDR3 has 13 residues. The CDR3 DNA reads as TGTGCCAGCAGTTTCCCGACAGATTACGAGCAGTACTTC. Protein sequence: CASSFPTDYEQYF.

This clonotype has just one count. The chain couples TRBV7-4 to TRBJ1-6; 7 positions match TRBD1. Looked up from germline, CDR1 is SGHVT and CDR2 is SQSDAQ. The ends lost 5 bases at V and 10 bases at J; junction bases unmatched: 5. The CDR3 totals 13 residues. The CDR3, as DNA: TGTGCCAGCAGCGTACAGGGGCCCTCACCCCTCCACTTT. It codes for CASSVQGPSPLHF.

This chain links TRBV29-1 with TRBJ2-1, with 9 bases identical to TRBD2. Germline V CDR1 and CDR2: SQVTM, ANQGSEA. The V segment lost 3 bases and the J segment 4 bases; nucleotides outside the gene matches: 4. The CDR3 is 14 amino acids. The CDR3: CSVDPSGIYNEQFF. DNA of the CDR3: TGCAGCGTTGACCCTAGCGGGATTTACAATGAGCAGTTCTTC.

A few counts support this clonotype. The rearrangement joins TRBV19 to TRBJ2-6, with TRBD2 as a possible D gene (5 bases). With 9 bases removed from V and 1 base from J, the gap between germline ends came to 10 bases. This CDR3 comprises 14 residues. Per germline, CDR1 LNHDA and CDR2 SQIVND (reference sequence). This chain's CDR3 is CASSGGSGANVLTF. The CDR3 region has the DNA TGTGCCAGCAGTGGCGGGTCTGGGGCCAACGTCCTGACTTTC. Complete variable domain (other parts from reference TRBV19 and TRBJ2-6): DGGITQSPKYLFRKEGQNVTLSCEQNLNHDAMYWYRQDPGQGLRLIYYSQIVNDFQKGDIAEGYSVSREKKESFPLTVTSAQKNPTAFYLCASSGGSGANVLTFGAGSRLTVL.

This chain links TRBV25-1 with TRBJ1-1; 8 nucleotides align to TRBD1. Germline CDR1 MGHDK, CDR2 SYGVNS. With V trimmed by 0 bases and J by 4 bases, 10 bases remained unmatched. The length of the CDR3 is 17 residues. The chain's CDR3 is CASSEYGTGERGTEAFF. CDR3 nucleotide sequence: TGTGCCAGCAGTGAATATGGGACAGGAGAGCGGGGCACTGAAGCTTTCTTT.

The chain carries TRBV5-5 and TRBJ2-6; possibly TRBD1 for D (5 bases). The CDR3 length is 16 residues. Germline CDR1 and CDR2: SGHKS and YYEKEE (reference sequence). Trimming cost V 2 bases and J 1 base, with 10 bases left between them. CDR3 in DNA: TGTGCCAGCAGCTTTAAGGCAGGGTCTGGGGCCAACGTCCTGACTTTC. Its protein is CASSFKAGSGANVLTF.

On this clonotype itself: One base away lies a much larger clone, so this may be a sequencing read error. V is TRBV13 and J is TRBJ2-7; TRBD2 might be the D (5 bases). The V gene's germline CDR1 is PRHDT and CDR2 FYEKMQ (reference sequence). V shed 6 bases and J shed 7 bases, with 13 bases lying between them. The length of the CDR3 is 12 residues. In DNA, the CDR3 is TGTGCCAGCAGTCTCGGGGTGAGGGAGCAGTACTTC. Protein product: CASSLGVREQYF.

Ten or more counts support this clonotype. This chain joins TRBV6-1 and TRBJ1-5, with D unclear. The CDR3 runs 15 residues. From germline, CDR1 is MNHNS and CDR2 SASEGT. Trimming took 3 bases from V and 0 from J, leaving 9 bases between them. CDR3 bases: TGTGCCAGCAGTGACAGGTCTCTTAGCAATCAGCCCCAGCATTTT. Its protein is CASSDRSLSNQPQHF.

To note about this clonotype: The junction departs from the called germline gene at one end, perhaps through a read error. V is TRBV2 and J is TRBJ1-6, with 7 bases identical to TRBD1. Germline V gives CDR1 SNHLY, CDR2 FYNNEI. The CDR3 is 14 amino acids. The CDR3 is CASSADRPNPPLHF. In DNA, the CDR3 is TGTGCCAGCAGTGCGGACAGGCCTAATCCACCCCTCCACTTT.

A remark on this clonotype: A much bigger clone sits one base away, suggesting this may be a read error. This chain links TRBV7-6 with TRBJ2-1; perhaps TRBD2 as D (5 bases). This CDR3 is 17 amino acids long. Trimming shortened V by 5 bases and J by 4 bases, and 21 bases separated the two germline ends. Germline CDR1 and CDR2: SGHVS and FNYEAQ. CDR3 sequence: CASSGPSEGNLYNEQFF. The DNA of the CDR3 is TGTGCCAGCAGCGGACCTTCTGAGGGCAACCTATACAATGAGCAGTTCTTC.

At least ten counts were recorded for this clonotype. The chain joins TRBV15 to TRBJ2-3; TRBD1 matches at 8 bases. Germline-derived CDR1 and CDR2 are LNHNV and YYDKDF (reference sequence). CDR3 length: 15 residues. V lost 4 bases and J lost 0; bases outside the gene matches: 3. In nucleotides, the CDR3 is TGTGCCACCAGCACCGACAGGGGCAGCACAGATACGCAGTATTTT. This translates into CATSTDRGSTDTQYF. Drawing the rest from reference TRBV15 and TRBJ2-3, the complete variable domain is DAMVIQNPRYQVTQFGKPVTLSCSQTLNHNVMYWYQQKSSQAPKLLFHYYDKDFNNEADTPDNFQSRRPNTSFCFLDIRSPGLGDTAMYLCATSTDRGSTDTQYFGPGTRLTVL.

This chain links TRBV4-1 with TRBJ1-3; maybe TRBD1 (5 bases). With 2 bases removed from V and 4 bases from J, the gap between germline ends came to 21 bases. This CDR3 has 18 amino acids. Germline assignment: CDR1 MGHRA and CDR2 YSYEKL. The CDR3 DNA follows: TGCGCCAGCAGCCAAATTCATAAACAGGACGGGACGGGAAACACCATATATTTT. It yields the protein CASSQIHKQDGTGNTIYF.

The chain employs TRBV2 and TRBJ1-1; no clear D. CDR1 is SNHLY, CDR2 FYNNEI, per germline. V lost 4 bases and J lost 4, with 16 bases in between. The CDR3 loop spans 15 amino acids. CDR3 in amino acids: CASSVSGVERTEAFF. As DNA, the CDR3 is TGTGCCAGCAGTGTGTCGGGAGTGGAACGCACTGAAGCTTTCTTT.

For this clonotype: This may be a read error, as it is one base from a much larger clone. The rearrangement links TRBV24-1 to TRBJ1-1, with D possibly TRBD1 on 6 matching bases. CDR3 length: 16 residues. The germline V gene has CDR1 KGHDR and CDR2 SFDVKD. CDR3 sequence reads: CAISAQPTQGSGEAFF. CDR3 DNA: TGTGCCATCAGTGCCCAACCTACACAGGGATCTGGCGAAGCTTTCTTT.

The gene calls are TRBV25-1 and TRBJ1-6; TRBD1 aligns across 10 bases. Germline trimming cut 4 bases from V and 9 bases from J; bases unmatched to any gene: 6. Per germline, CDR1 MGHDK and CDR2 SYGVNS. The CDR3 has 15 residues. CDR3 DNA: TGTGCCAGCAGTGCGACCGGGACAGGGGCTTCACCCCTCCACTTT. As protein: CASSATGTGASPLHF.

Many counts were recorded for this clonotype. The chain couples TRBV24-1 to TRBJ1-1, with TRBD1 identical over 7 bases. Germline V gene data show CDR1 as KGHDR and CDR2 as SFDVKD. This CDR3 comprises 15 residues. V trimming: 3 bases; J trimming: 7 bases; junction bases outside the gene matches: 10. Written as DNA, the CDR3 is TGTGCCACCAGTGATAGCGGGACAGTCGCTGGTGAAGCTTTCTTT. The encoded protein is CATSDSGTVAGEAFF.

The rearrangement links TRBV12-3 or TRBV12-4 to TRBJ2-1; maybe TRBD2 (5 bases). The CDR3 contains 14 residues. Trimming left V 9 bases short and J 12 bases short, with 24 bases between. Here the CDR3 DNA reads TGTGCCAGTAGCTGGGGAGTGTCGGCCCGGGGGCAGTTCTTC. This encodes CASSWGVSARGQFF.